The entry below gives a single TCR beta chain sequence along with its context. From germline, CDR1 is SGDLS and CDR2 YYNGEE. The CDR3 covers 15 residues. The data originate from a study of monozygotic twins with inflammatory bowel disease. TCRdb processed the 5' RACE reads again and assigns one entry to each CDR3 protein, with no DNA. Its listing shows 400,000 or so distinct CDR3 sequences. The rearrangement joins TRBV9 to TRBJ2-3. This clonotype was obtained from a human donor with ulcerative colitis or Crohn's disease, or a healthy co-twin of an affected twin (not recorded which). Material: blood. The CDR3 protein is CASSARGLAEDTQYF.